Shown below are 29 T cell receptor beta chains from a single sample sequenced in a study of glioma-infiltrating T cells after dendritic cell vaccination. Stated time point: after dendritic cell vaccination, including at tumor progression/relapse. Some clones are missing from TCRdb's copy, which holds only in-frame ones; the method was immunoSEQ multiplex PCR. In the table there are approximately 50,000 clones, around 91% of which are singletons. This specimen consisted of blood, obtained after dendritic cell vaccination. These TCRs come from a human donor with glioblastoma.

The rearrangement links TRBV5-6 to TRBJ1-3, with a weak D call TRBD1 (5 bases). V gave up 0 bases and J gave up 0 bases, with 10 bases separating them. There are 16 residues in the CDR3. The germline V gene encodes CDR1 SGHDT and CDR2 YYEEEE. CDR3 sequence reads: CASSLGQGYSGNTIYF. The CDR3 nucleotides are TGTGCCAGCAGCTTGGGTCAGGGATACTCTGGAAACACCATATATTTT.

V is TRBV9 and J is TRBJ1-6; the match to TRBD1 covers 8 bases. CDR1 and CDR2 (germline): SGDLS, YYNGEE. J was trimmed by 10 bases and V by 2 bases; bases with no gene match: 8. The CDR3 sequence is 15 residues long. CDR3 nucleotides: TGTGCCAGCAGCGTTACCCCAGGGGGCGAGTCACCCCTCCACTTT. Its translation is CASSVTPGGESPLHF.

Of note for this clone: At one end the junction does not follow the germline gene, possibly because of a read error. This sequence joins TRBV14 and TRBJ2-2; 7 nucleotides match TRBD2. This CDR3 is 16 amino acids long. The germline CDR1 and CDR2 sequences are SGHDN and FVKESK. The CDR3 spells CASGQEAGLNTGELFF. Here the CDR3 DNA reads TGTGCCAGCGGCCAAGAAGCGGGACTCAACACCGGGGAGCTGTTTTTT.

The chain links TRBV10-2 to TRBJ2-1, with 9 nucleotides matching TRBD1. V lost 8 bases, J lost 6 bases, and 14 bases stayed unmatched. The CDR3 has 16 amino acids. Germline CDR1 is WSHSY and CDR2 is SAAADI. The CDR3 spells CASLQWRTGVLNEQFF. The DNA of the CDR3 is TGCGCCAGCCTCCAGTGGAGGACAGGGGTCCTCAATGAGCAGTTCTTC.

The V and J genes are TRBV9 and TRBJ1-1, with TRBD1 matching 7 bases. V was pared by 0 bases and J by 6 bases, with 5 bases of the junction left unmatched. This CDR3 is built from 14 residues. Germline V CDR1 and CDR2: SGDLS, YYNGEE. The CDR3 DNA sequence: TGTGCCAGCAGCGTAGACCAGGGGGTGGCTGAAGCTTTCTTT. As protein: CASSVDQGVAEAFF.

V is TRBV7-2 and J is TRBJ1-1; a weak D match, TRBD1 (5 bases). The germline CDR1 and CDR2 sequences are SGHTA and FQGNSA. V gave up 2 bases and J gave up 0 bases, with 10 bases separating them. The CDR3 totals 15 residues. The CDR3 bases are TGTGCCAGCAGCTTATGGGCAGGGATGAACACTGAAGCTTTCTTT. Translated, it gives CASSLWAGMNTEAFF.

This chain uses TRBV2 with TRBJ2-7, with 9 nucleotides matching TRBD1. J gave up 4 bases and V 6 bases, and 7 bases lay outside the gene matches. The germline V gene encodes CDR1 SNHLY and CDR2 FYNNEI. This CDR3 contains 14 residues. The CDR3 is CASSPGTGRYEQYF. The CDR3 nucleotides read TGTGCCAGCAGCCCCGGGACAGGGAGGTACGAGCAGTACTTC.

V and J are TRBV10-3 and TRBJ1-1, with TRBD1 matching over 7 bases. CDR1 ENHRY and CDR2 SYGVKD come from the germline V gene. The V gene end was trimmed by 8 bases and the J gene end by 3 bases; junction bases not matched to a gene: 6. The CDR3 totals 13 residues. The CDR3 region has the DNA TGTGCCATCCGGACCAGGGGGGACACTGAAGCTTTCTTT. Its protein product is CAIRTRGDTEAFF.

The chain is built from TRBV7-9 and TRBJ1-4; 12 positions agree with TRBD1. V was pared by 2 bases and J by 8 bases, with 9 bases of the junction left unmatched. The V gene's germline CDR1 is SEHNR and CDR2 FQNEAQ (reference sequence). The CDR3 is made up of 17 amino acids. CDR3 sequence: CASSLLTTGTGGEKLFF. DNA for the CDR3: TGTGCCAGCAGCTTACTTACGACCGGGACAGGGGGCGAAAAACTGTTTTTT.

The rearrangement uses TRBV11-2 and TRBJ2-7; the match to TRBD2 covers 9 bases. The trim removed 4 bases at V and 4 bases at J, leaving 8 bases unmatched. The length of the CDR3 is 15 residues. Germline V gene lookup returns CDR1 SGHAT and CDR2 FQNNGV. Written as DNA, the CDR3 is TGTGCCAGCAGCTCCACCCCTAGCGGGGTATACGAGCAGTACTTC. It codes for CASSSTPSGVYEQYF.

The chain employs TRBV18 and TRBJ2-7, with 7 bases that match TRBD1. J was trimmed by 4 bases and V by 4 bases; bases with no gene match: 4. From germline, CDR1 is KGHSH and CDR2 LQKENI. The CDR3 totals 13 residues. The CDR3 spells CASSHGQDYEQYF. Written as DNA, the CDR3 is TGTGCCAGCTCACACGGACAGGATTACGAGCAGTACTTC.

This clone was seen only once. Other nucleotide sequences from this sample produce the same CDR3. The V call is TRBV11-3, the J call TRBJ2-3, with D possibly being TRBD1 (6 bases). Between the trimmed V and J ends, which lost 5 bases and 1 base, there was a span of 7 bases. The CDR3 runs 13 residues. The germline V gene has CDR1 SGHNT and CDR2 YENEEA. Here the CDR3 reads CASSHRGTDTQYF. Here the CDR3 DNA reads TGTGCCAGCAGCCACAGGGGCACAGATACGCAGTATTTT.

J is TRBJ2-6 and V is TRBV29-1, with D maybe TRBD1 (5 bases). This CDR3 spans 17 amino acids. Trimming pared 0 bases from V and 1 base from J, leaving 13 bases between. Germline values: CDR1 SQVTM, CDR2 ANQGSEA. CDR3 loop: CSVEETRAESGANVLTF. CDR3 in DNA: TGCAGCGTTGAAGAGACCAGGGCCGAGTCTGGGGCCAACGTCCTGACTTTC.

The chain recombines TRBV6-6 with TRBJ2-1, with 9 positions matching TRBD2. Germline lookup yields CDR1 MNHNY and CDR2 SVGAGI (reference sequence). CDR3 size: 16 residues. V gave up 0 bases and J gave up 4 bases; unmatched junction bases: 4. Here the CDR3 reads CASSYSRLAEYNEQFF. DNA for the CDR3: TGTGCCAGCAGTTACTCGAGACTAGCGGAGTACAATGAGCAGTTCTTC.

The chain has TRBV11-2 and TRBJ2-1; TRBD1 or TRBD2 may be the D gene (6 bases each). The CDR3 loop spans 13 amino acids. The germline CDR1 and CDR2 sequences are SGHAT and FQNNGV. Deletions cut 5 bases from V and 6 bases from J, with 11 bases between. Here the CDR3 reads CASSLGGGNEQFF. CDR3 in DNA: TGTGCCAGCAGCCTAGGAGGGGGCAATGAGCAGTTCTTC.

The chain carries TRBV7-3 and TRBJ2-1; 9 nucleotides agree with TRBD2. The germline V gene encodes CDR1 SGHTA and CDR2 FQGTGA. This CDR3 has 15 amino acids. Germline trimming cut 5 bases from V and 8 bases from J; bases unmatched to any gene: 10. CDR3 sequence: CASSPAAGGPYEQFF. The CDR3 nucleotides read TGTGCCAGCAGCCCCGCCGCGGGAGGGCCGTATGAGCAGTTCTTC.

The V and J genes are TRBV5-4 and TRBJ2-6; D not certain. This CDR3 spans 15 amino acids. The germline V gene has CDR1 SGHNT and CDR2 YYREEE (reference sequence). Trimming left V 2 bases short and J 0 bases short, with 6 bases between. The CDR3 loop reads CASSFGYSGANVLTF. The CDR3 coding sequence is TGTGCCAGCAGCTTCGGGTACTCTGGGGCCAACGTCCTGACTTTC.

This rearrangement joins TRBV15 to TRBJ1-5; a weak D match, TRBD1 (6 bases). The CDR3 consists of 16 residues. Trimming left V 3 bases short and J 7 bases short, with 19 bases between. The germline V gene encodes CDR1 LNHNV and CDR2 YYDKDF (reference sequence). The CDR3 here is CATSSWKLQGNQPQHF. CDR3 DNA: TGTGCCACCAGCAGTTGGAAACTACAGGGTAACCAGCCCCAGCATTTT.

CDR3 nucleotide sequence: TGCGCCAGCAGCTTGGGACAGACGAACACTGAAGCTTTCTTT. It specifies CASSLGQTNTEAFF. The rearrangement joins TRBV5-1 to TRBJ1-1, with D maybe TRBD1 (5 bases). Trimming left V 0 bases short and J 1 base short, with 7 bases between. This CDR3 comprises 14 residues. Germline V gene sequence: CDR1 SGHRS, CDR2 YFSETQ.

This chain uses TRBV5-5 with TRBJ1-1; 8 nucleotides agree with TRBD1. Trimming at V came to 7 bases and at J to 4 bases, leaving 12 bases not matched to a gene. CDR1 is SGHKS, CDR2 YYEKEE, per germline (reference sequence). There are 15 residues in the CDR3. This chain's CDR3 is CASAGGAFGVTEAFF. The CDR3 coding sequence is TGTGCCAGCGCAGGGGGCGCGTTTGGGGTCACTGAAGCTTTCTTT.

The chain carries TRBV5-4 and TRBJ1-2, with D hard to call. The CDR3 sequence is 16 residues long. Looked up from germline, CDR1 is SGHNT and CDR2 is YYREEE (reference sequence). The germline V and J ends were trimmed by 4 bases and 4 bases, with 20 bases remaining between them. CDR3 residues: CASSPVEGGIVYGYTF. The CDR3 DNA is TGTGCCAGCAGCCCCGTTGAGGGAGGGATCGTCTATGGCTACACCTTC.

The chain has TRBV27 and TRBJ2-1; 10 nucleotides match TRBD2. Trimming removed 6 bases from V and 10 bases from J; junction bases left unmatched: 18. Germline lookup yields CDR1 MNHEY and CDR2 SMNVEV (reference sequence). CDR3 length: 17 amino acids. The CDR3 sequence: CASRDFPSSGRSAEQFF. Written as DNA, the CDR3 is TGTGCCAGCAGAGACTTCCCCTCTAGCGGGAGATCGGCGGAGCAGTTCTTC.

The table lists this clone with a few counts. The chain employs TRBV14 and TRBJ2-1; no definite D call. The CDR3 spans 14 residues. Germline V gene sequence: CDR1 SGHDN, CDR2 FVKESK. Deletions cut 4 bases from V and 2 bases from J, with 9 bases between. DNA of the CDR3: TGTGCCAGCAGCCCGACTGGCGCCTACAATGAGCAGTTCTTC. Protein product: CASSPTGAYNEQFF.

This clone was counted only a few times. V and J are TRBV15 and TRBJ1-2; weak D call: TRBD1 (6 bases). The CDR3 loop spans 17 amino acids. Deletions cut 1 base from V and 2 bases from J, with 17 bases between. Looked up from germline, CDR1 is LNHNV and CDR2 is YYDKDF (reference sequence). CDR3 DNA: TGTGCCACCAGCAGAGGGGGGGGGCAGGAGGAAAACTATGGCTACACCTTC. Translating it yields CATSRGGGQEENYGYTF.

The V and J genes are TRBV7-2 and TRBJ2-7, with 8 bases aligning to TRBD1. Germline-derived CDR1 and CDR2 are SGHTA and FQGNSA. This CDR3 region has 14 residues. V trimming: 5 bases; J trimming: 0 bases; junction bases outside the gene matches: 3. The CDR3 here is CASSPDRASYEQYF. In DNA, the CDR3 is TGTGCCAGCAGCCCGGACAGGGCCTCCTACGAGCAGTACTTC. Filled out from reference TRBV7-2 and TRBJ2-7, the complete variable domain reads GAGVSQSPSNKVTEKGKDVELRCDPISGHTALYWYRQSLGQGLEFLIYFQGNSAPDKSGLPSDRFSAERTGGSVSTLTIQRTQQEDSAVYLCASSPDRASYEQYFGPGTRLTVT.

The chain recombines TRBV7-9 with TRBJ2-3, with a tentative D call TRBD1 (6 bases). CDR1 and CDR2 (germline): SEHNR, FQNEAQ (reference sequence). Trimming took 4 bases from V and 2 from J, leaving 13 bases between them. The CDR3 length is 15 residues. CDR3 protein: CASSSRGGFTDTQYF. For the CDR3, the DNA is TGTGCCAGCAGCTCCCGTGGGGGCTTCACAGATACGCAGTATTTT.

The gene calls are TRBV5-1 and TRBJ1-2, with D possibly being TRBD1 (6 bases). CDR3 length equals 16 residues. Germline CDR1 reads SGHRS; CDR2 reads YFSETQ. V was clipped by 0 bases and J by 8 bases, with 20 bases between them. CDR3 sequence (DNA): TGCGCCAGCAGCTTGGGGACGGACAGACCAATGGGCGGCTACACCTTC. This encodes CASSLGTDRPMGGYTF.

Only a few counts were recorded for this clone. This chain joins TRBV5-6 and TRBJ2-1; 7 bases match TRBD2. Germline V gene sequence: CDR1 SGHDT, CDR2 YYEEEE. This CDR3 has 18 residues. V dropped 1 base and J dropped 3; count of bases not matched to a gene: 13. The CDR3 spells CASSLFHDLAAGYNEQFF. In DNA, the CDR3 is TGTGCCAGCAGCTTGTTCCACGATCTAGCGGCGGGCTACAATGAGCAGTTCTTC.

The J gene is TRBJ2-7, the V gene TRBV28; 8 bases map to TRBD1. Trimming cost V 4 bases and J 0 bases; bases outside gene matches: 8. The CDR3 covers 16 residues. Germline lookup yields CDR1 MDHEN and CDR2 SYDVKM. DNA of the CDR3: TGTGCCAGCAGTTCCCGACAGGGGCGAGCCTCCTACGAGCAGTACTTC. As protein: CASSSRQGRASYEQYF. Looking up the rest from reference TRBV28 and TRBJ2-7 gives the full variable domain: DVKVTQSSRYLVKRTGEKVFLECVQDMDHENMFWYRQDPGLGLRLIYFSYDVKMKEKGDIPEGYSVSREKKERFSLILESASTNQTSMYLCASSSRQGRASYEQYFGPGTRLTVT.